This T cell receptor (beta chain) was sequenced for a study of PD-L1 blockade in urothelial cancer. Study background: Males with bladder-origin urothelial cancer made up twenty-five of 29 patients. Blood was analyzed 3 weeks (second dose) and 6 weeks after treatment start.

TCRdb's copy holds only in-frame clones and misses some; the assay was immunoSEQ multiplex PCR. The table shows about 88,000 clones, with 90% occurring only once. The sequence came from a man aged 55 to 70 with urothelial cancer. Sequencing was performed on PBMCs, taken around atezolizumab (anti-PD-L1) treatment.

CDR3: CASSIDWGDRETQYF. The CDR3 DNA reads TGTGCCAGTAGTATAGATTGGGGGGACCGGGAGACCCAGTACTTC. This rearrangement joins TRBV19 to TRBJ2-5, with D tentatively TRBD2 (6 bases). Germline V gene data show CDR1 as LNHDA and CDR2 as SQIVND (reference sequence). Trimming pared 0 bases from V and 5 bases from J, leaving 13 bases between. The CDR3 runs 15 residues.